One sample yielded the 27 T cell receptor beta chains listed below, sequenced in a study of identical twins. From the 5' RACE reads, TCRdb called clonotypes with MiXCR, one entry per CDR3 protein. Among 350,000 or so distinct CDR3 sequences listed, more than 9% were seen once. These sequences were also reported in another study, on yellow fever vaccine responses in identical twins.

The sequencing input was CD8+ T cells sorted from blood. These TCRs come from a woman aged 18-29 years in good health.

The rearrangement links TRBV7-8 to TRBJ2-5; TRBD2 matches 8 bases. The CDR3 extends over 15 amino acids. Per the germline V gene, CDR1 is SGHVS and CDR2 is FQNEAQ. The V gene end was trimmed by 3 bases and the J gene end by 4 bases; junction bases not matched to a gene: 7. CDR3 nucleotide sequence: TGTGCCAGCAGCTTGGAACGGGAGGGCTTAGAGACCCAGTACTTC. As protein: CASSLEREGLETQYF.

A few counts support this clonotype. The chain recombines TRBV27 with TRBJ2-1, with a weak D call TRBD2 (6 bases). The CDR3 length is 15 residues. V shed 0 bases and J shed 5 bases, with 11 bases lying between them. In germline, CDR1 is MNHEY, CDR2 SMNVEV (reference sequence). The chain's CDR3 is CASSLSAGPHNEQFF. DNA of the CDR3: TGTGCCAGCAGTTTATCTGCGGGACCCCACAATGAGCAGTTCTTC.

In this sample, this clonotype is medium-sized. J is TRBJ2-7 and V is TRBV28; maybe TRBD1 (6 bases). V lost 2 bases and J 2 bases, leaving 10 bases between the germline ends. The length of the CDR3 is 14 residues. Germline V gene lookup returns CDR1 MDHEN and CDR2 SYDVKM. The DNA of the CDR3 is TGTGCCAGCAGTTTAAGGGGGAGCCCCTACGAGCAGTACTTC. It translates to CASSLRGSPYEQYF.

This clonotype has more than one count but fewer than ten. V gene TRBV12-3 or TRBV12-4 combines with J gene TRBJ1-6; D gene uncertain. Trimming cost V 3 bases and J 5 bases, with 5 bases left between them. The length of the CDR3 is 13 residues. The chain's CDR3 is CASSFGNNSPLHF. CDR3 nucleotide sequence: TGTGCCAGCAGTTTCGGGAATAATTCACCCCTCCACTTT.

The chain carries TRBV29-1 and TRBJ2-5; D perhaps matches TRBD2 (5 bases). Germline-derived CDR1 and CDR2 are SQVTM and ANQGSEA. Trimming removed 2 bases at V and 1 base at J, with 8 bases between. This CDR3 is 13 amino acids long. The CDR3: CSVEIGSQETQYF. CDR3 nucleotide sequence: TGCAGCGTTGAAATAGGGAGCCAAGAGACCCAGTACTTC.

The chain combines TRBV11-2 with TRBJ2-5, with 8 nucleotides matching TRBD2. After removal of 3 bases from V and 4 bases from J, the junction contained 10 bases not matched to a gene. Germline V gene lookup returns CDR1 SGHAT and CDR2 FQNNGV. The CDR3 length is 16 residues. The CDR3 bases are TGTGCCAGCAGCTTCACGACGGGGGGGCAGGGAGAGACCCAGTACTTC. Protein sequence: CASSFTTGGQGETQYF.

The V call is TRBV2, the J call TRBJ2-5; no clear D gene. CDR3 length: 11 amino acids. CDR1 is SNHLY and CDR2 is FYNNEI in the germline V gene. V shed 7 bases and J shed 2 bases, with 5 bases lying between them. The CDR3 here is CASNGQETQYF. The CDR3 DNA reads as TGTGCCAGCAATGGGCAAGAGACCCAGTACTTC.

This clonotype was counted a few times. V is TRBV6-1 and J is TRBJ1-4, with no clear D. Germline values: CDR1 MNHNS, CDR2 SASEGT. Trimming took off 6 bases at V and 4 bases at J, with 9 bases between the two ends. There are 13 residues in the CDR3. The CDR3 DNA follows: TGTGCCAGCAGCCTCTGGGATAATGAAAAACTGTTTTTT. Residues: CASSLWDNEKLFF.

V and J are TRBV5-6 and TRBJ2-1; 10 nucleotides align to TRBD1. CDR1 is SGHDT and CDR2 is YYEEEE in the germline V gene. This CDR3 spans 15 amino acids. The V segment lost 2 bases and the J segment 5 bases; nucleotides outside the gene matches: 4. This chain's CDR3 is CASSLGTGAHNEQFF. The CDR3 DNA follows: TGTGCCAGCAGCTTAGGGACAGGGGCCCACAATGAGCAGTTCTTC.

The chain joins TRBV5-1 to TRBJ2-3, with 8 bases that match TRBD1. The CDR3 runs 16 residues. V lost 0 bases and J lost 1; bases outside the gene matches: 4. CDR1 is SGHRS and CDR2 is YFSETQ in the germline V gene. The CDR3 DNA reads as TGCGCCAGCAGCTTGGCCCGGGACAGGCGCACAGATACGCAGTATTTT. Translated, it gives CASSLARDRRTDTQYF.

V is TRBV20-1 and J is TRBJ2-1; unclear D gene. Per the germline V gene, CDR1 is DFQATT and CDR2 is SNEGSKA (reference sequence). This CDR3 region has 12 residues. Trimming removed 1 base from V and 8 bases from J, with 9 bases in between. The CDR3 region is CSARALVDEQFF. CDR3 coding DNA: TGCAGTGCTAGAGCACTGGTAGATGAGCAGTTCTTC.

This clonotype was seen a few times. This chain joins TRBV20-1 and TRBJ2-3; possibly TRBD1 or TRBD2 for D (5 bases each). V was pared by 6 bases and J by 2 bases, with 15 bases between. The CDR3 totals 14 residues. Germline V gives CDR1 DFQATT, CDR2 SNEGSKA (reference sequence). In DNA form, the CDR3 reads TGCAGTGCAGACTCGGGGCCCCACACAGATACGCAGTATTTT. This translates into CSADSGPHTDTQYF.

In its sample, this clonotype was seen many times. The chain recombines TRBV5-1 with TRBJ1-5; D gene ambiguous. Trimming cost V 5 bases and J 7 bases, with 10 bases left between them. CDR1 is SGHRS, CDR2 YFSETQ, per germline. The CDR3 has 12 amino acids. The CDR3 region has the DNA TGCGCCAGCAGACCCGAGGAACAGCCCCAGCATTTT. It yields the protein CASRPEEQPQHF.

This clonotype was picked up many times. This sequence joins TRBV10-3 and TRBJ2-1; D may be TRBD1 (6 bases). The CDR3 spans 15 residues. The V gene's germline CDR1 is ENHRY and CDR2 SYGVKD. V dropped 1 base and J dropped 4 bases, with 11 bases sitting between them. The CDR3 coding sequence is TGTGCCATCAGTGAGTTTGGGGGCCTGTACAATGAGCAGTTCTTC. Translation: CAISEFGGLYNEQFF.

This clonotype has ten or more counts. The V gene is TRBV7-9, the J gene TRBJ2-1; TRBD2 agrees at 8 bases. The length of the CDR3 is 16 residues. Germline CDR1 and CDR2: SEHNR and FQNEAQ (reference sequence). Unmatched junction bases numbered 7, after V lost 3 bases and J lost 3 bases. CDR3 region: CASSLKAGDLYNEQFF. CDR3 nucleotides: TGTGCCAGCAGCTTGAAAGCGGGAGACCTCTACAATGAGCAGTTCTTC.

This clonotype came up many times. The V call is TRBV6-6, the J call TRBJ2-2; the D is unclear. Between the trimmed V and J ends, which lost 9 bases and 3 bases, there was a span of 8 bases. The CDR3 is 12 residues long. Germline assignment: CDR1 MNHNY and CDR2 SVGAGI (reference sequence). CDR3 in DNA: TGTGCCAGTGAAAAGGACACCGGGGAGCTGTTTTTT. Its translation is CASEKDTGELFF.

This clonotype was picked up many times. The chain employs TRBV29-1 and TRBJ2-6; D is unclear. Germline CDR1 and CDR2: SQVTM and ANQGSEA. V lost 1 base to trimming and J lost 3 bases, with 13 bases between them. The CDR3 is 16 residues long. The CDR3 reads CSVEARRANGANVLTF. The CDR3 coding sequence is TGCAGCGTTGAAGCCAGACGTGCGAATGGGGCCAACGTCCTGACTTTC.

The chain is built from TRBV6-5 and TRBJ1-2; the D gene is possibly TRBD1 (5 bases). CDR3 length: 13 residues. The germline V and J ends were trimmed by 2 bases and 7 bases, with 11 bases remaining between them. Germline V gives CDR1 MNHEY, CDR2 SVGAGI. CDR3 nucleotides: TGTGCCAGCAGTTACAAGGGGAGGGGTGGCTACACCTTC. Encoded protein: CASSYKGRGGYTF.

The sample holds a few counts of this clonotype. The gene calls are TRBV27 and TRBJ2-1; D remains ambiguous. The CDR3 sequence is 12 residues long. Germline CDR1 and CDR2: MNHEY and SMNVEV (reference sequence). V lost 3 bases and J 10 bases, leaving 10 bases between the germline ends. The CDR3 region is CASSFGPSEQFF. The CDR3 DNA reads TGTGCCAGCAGTTTCGGCCCGAGCGAGCAGTTCTTC.

This clonotype occurred a few times. V usage is TRBV27 and J usage is TRBJ2-1, with 9 bases fitting TRBD1. The V gene end was trimmed by 7 bases and the J gene end by 4 bases; junction bases not matched to a gene: 8. Germline V gene sequence: CDR1 MNHEY, CDR2 SMNVEV (reference sequence). The CDR3 is made up of 15 amino acids. This chain's CDR3 is CASNIRDRAYNEQFF. As DNA, the CDR3 is TGTGCCAGCAATATCCGGGACAGGGCATACAATGAGCAGTTCTTC.

The sample holds many counts of this clonotype. J is TRBJ2-2 and V is TRBV7-9; D call uncertain. This CDR3 spans 14 amino acids. Deletions cut 0 bases from V and 3 bases from J, with 5 bases between. Germline CDR1 reads SEHNR; CDR2 reads FQNEAQ (reference sequence). The CDR3 DNA follows: TGTGCCAGCAGCTTAGCGGGCGACACCGGGGAGCTGTTTTTT. Translating gives CASSLAGDTGELFF.

The gene calls are TRBV5-6 and TRBJ1-2, with a weak D call TRBD1 (5 bases). Trimming cost V 0 bases and J 3 bases, with 15 bases left between them. CDR1 SGHDT and CDR2 YYEEEE come from the germline V gene. This CDR3 has 16 residues. The CDR3 region has the DNA TGTGCCAGCAGCTTGGCAATCGGCGGGGCACACTATGGCTACACCTTC. Translating it yields CASSLAIGGAHYGYTF.

This chain links TRBV3-1 with TRBJ2-5, with D uncertain. This CDR3 has 18 residues. The germline CDR1 and CDR2 sequences are LGHDT and YNNKEL (reference sequence). Deletions cut 0 bases from V and 2 bases from J, with 19 bases between. The CDR3 sequence: CASSQDHRDRIGQETQYF. In DNA, the CDR3 is TGTGCCAGCAGCCAAGATCATCGTGACCGAATCGGGCAAGAGACCCAGTACTTC.

V usage is TRBV7-2 and J usage is TRBJ2-5; 10 bases agree with TRBD1. Germline-derived CDR1 and CDR2 are SGHTA and FQGNSA. After removal of 6 bases from V and 8 bases from J, the junction contained 9 bases not matched to a gene. This CDR3 has 14 residues. CDR3 coding DNA: TGTGCCAGCAGTTACTGGGACAGGGGAGAAACCCAGTACTTC. Amino acids: CASSYWDRGETQYF.

The chain uses TRBV4-1 and TRBJ2-1; the match to TRBD2 covers 13 bases. The CDR3 totals 18 residues. Looked up from germline, CDR1 is MGHRA and CDR2 is YSYEKL. Germline trimming cut 2 bases from V and 3 bases from J; bases unmatched to any gene: 7. The DNA of the CDR3 is TGCGCCAGCAGCCAACCCTATGGGACTAGCGGGGACTACAATGAGCAGTTCTTC. Translating it yields CASSQPYGTSGDYNEQFF.

The chain uses TRBV7-6 and TRBJ2-2; the match to TRBD2 covers 11 bases. The CDR3 is 18 residues long. J lost 3 bases, V lost 2 bases, and 8 bases had no gene match. Germline-derived CDR1 and CDR2 are SGHVS and FNYEAQ. The CDR3 protein is CASSLPPTSGGYTGELFF. The CDR3 DNA is TGTGCCAGCAGCTTACCCCCCACTAGCGGGGGTTACACCGGGGAGCTGTTTTTT.

This chain uses TRBV12-3 or TRBV12-4 with TRBJ2-7; D remains ambiguous. This CDR3 contains 13 residues. V lost 7 bases and J 6 bases, leaving 16 bases between the germline ends. CDR3: CASTPRQPGEQYV. The CDR3 region has the DNA TGTGCCAGCACCCCAAGGCAGCCAGGCGAGCAGTACGTC.